A single sample gave rise to the 27 T cell receptor beta chains below, sequenced in a study of tumor-infiltrating lymphocytes in primary liver carcinoma. From around 530 ng of total RNA, TCR beta-specific cDNA was reverse-transcribed using a constant-region primer. Three nested multiplex PCR rounds, a slightly modified ARM-PCR method, built the TCR beta libraries. A C-beta reverse primer was combined with TRBV1-TRBV30 forward primers in the first two PCR rounds, and each round had about 10 cycles. TCRdb recomputed calls from the multiplex PCR reads with MiXCR, one row per CDR3 protein. Counted here are 95,000 to 100,000 distinct CDR3 sequences, 55% to 80% occurring once; the ten biggest clones make up roughly 12%. From about 19-30 mg of unsorted bulk tissue, DNA and RNA were co-extracted together. Material for sequencing was liver tumor tissue from sampling region 2. Subset defined: tumor region T2, inferior pole. These receptors came from a woman between 55 and 75 years old with primary liver carcinoma and hepatitis B virus infection.

The genes are TRBV11-2 and TRBJ2-1; 10 bases line up with TRBD2. With V trimmed by 4 bases and J by 11 bases, 14 bases remained unmatched. The CDR3 is 16 amino acids. Germline CDR1 SGHAT, CDR2 FQNNGV. DNA of the CDR3: TGTGCCAGCAGCTCAGGAACACTAGCGGGAAACCATAAGCAGTTCTTC. Protein: CASSSGTLAGNHKQFF.

As regards this clonotype: A read error may produce the germline difference seen at one junction end. This sequence joins TRBV5-1 and TRBJ2-7, with D tentatively TRBD1 or TRBD2 (6 bases each). Per germline, CDR1 SGHRS and CDR2 YFSETQ. The CDR3 spans 14 residues. In DNA form, the CDR3 reads TGCGCAAGCAGGCCCGGGGGCCTAAATTACGAGCGGTACTTC. Its protein is CASRPGGLNYERYF.

Details on this clonotype: This CDR3 fails to terminate in the conserved phenylalanine or tryptophan, so it likely reflects a read error. This chain links TRBV11-2 with TRBJ2-3; possibly TRBD2 for D (5 bases). CDR1 and CDR2 (germline): SGHAT, FQNNGV. CDR3 length equals 17 residues. Trimming took off 1 base at V and 0 bases at J, with 14 bases between the two ends. The DNA of the CDR3 is TGTGCCAGCAGCTTAGCAGTGGGGAGAAGAAGCACAGATACGCAGTATTCT. As protein: CASSLAVGRRSTDTQYS.

The table lists this clonotype with a few counts. Compared with germline, one end of the junction differs, possibly owing to a read error. CDR3 in amino acids: CVSSPPPGRANTGELFF. DNA for the CDR3: TGTGTCAGCAGCCCCCCGCCGGGGAGAGCGAACACCGGGGAGCTGTTTTTT. V usage is TRBV7-9 and J usage is TRBJ2-2, with D maybe TRBD2 (5 bases). Germline CDR1 SEHNR, CDR2 FQNEAQ (reference sequence). The CDR3 runs 17 residues.

This clonotype was found many times. This chain connects TRBV5-5 to TRBJ2-3; unclear D gene. CDR3 length: 16 amino acids. Germline assignment: CDR1 SGHKS and CDR2 YYEKEE (reference sequence). Trimming took off 6 bases at V and 0 bases at J, with 17 bases between the two ends. DNA of the CDR3: TGTGCCAGCAACCCACGAGCCGCCTTAAGCACAGATACGCAGTATTTT. This translates into CASNPRAALSTDTQYF.

This chain uses TRBV6-5 with TRBJ2-2; the D gene is possibly TRBD2 (6 bases). Between the trimmed V and J ends, which lost 6 bases and 4 bases, there was a span of 18 bases. The CDR3 extends over 16 amino acids. Looked up from germline, CDR1 is MNHEY and CDR2 is SVGAGI. CDR3 DNA sequence: TGTGCCAGCAGCTACGCGGGGAGAGGGGTCACCGGGGAGCTGTTTTTT. This encodes CASSYAGRGVTGELFF.

This clonotype qualifies as medium-sized. The chain uses TRBV6-5 and TRBJ2-1, with D maybe TRBD1 (6 bases). The CDR3 length is 15 residues. CDR1 is MNHEY, CDR2 SVGAGI, per germline. V was cut by 5 bases and J by 2 bases, with 13 bases left in between. The CDR3 loop is CASSPGQPTYNEQFF. In DNA, the CDR3 is TGTGCCAGCAGTCCCGGACAGCCGACCTACAATGAGCAGTTCTTC.

Points on this clonotype: A much larger clone sits a single nucleotide away, making a read error possible. This sequence joins TRBV12-3 or TRBV12-4 and TRBJ2-2, with D unclear. V was clipped by 5 bases and J by 10 bases, with 14 bases between them. The length of the CDR3 is 13 residues. CDR3 amino acids: CASSPTRAVELFF. CDR3 bases: TGTGCCAGCAGTCCGACCCGGGCCGTGGAGCTGTTTTTT.

This clonotype was recorded only once. The conserved phenylalanine or tryptophan normally closing the CDR3 is absent here, so this likely arose from a read error. The chain uses TRBV29-1 and TRBJ2-1, with TRBD1 identical over 10 bases. This CDR3 is 17 amino acids long. Germline trimming cut 0 bases from V and 6 bases from J; bases unmatched to any gene: 11. Germline V CDR1 and CDR2: SQVTM, ANQGSEA. The CDR3 loop reads CSVEDSDGTGACNEQFS. As DNA, the CDR3 is TGCAGCGTTGAAGATTCGGACGGGACAGGGGCGTGCAATGAGCAGTTCTCC.

Note on this clonotype: Mismatch with germline at one junction end may stem from a read error. This chain joins TRBV12-3 or TRBV12-4 and TRBJ2-2, with D perhaps TRBD2 (6 bases). The CDR3 consists of 14 residues. The CDR3 reads CASSLGQPTGGLFF. In DNA form, the CDR3 reads TGTGCCAGCAGTTTAGGGCAACCGACCGGGGGGCTGTTTTTT.

This clonotype was observed a few times. This chain uses TRBV25-1 with TRBJ2-1, with 13 positions matching TRBD2. V was clipped by 5 bases and J by 4 bases; unmatched bases: 8. This CDR3 spans 17 amino acids. Germline lookup yields CDR1 MGHDK and CDR2 SYGVNS. The CDR3 loop reads CASSLGTSGKDYNEQFF. CDR3 coding DNA: TGTGCCAGCAGTCTTGGGACTAGCGGGAAGGATTACAATGAGCAGTTCTTC.

A remark on this clonotype: Mismatch with germline at one junction end may stem from a read error. The rearrangement links TRBV11-2 to TRBJ2-3; 11 bases fit TRBD2. CDR3 length: 15 amino acids. Germline lookup yields CDR1 SGHAT and CDR2 FQNNGV. The CDR3 coding sequence is TGCGCCAACAGCCCTGGACTAGCGGGCCCAGATATGCAGTATTTT. It codes for CANSPGLAGPDMQYF.

A note on this clonotype: A much bigger clone sits one base away, suggesting this may be a read error. The V gene is TRBV28, the J gene TRBJ1-2; D is unclear. The germline V gene has CDR1 MDHEN and CDR2 SYDVKM. This CDR3 is built from 14 residues. V was cut by 6 bases and J by 4 bases, with 15 bases left in between. The CDR3 bases are TGTGCCAGCAGAAACGGTGGCAGATCCTATGGCTACACCTTC. This gives the protein CASRNGGRSYGYTF.

The CDR3 here is CGSSQRQATNEKLFF. For the CDR3, the DNA is TGCGGGAGCAGCCAACGCCAGGCAACTAATGAAAAACTGTTTTTT. The V gene is TRBV4-1, the J gene TRBJ1-4; D is uncertain. The CDR3 is 15 residues long. Germline V gene sequence: CDR1 MGHRA, CDR2 YSYEKL.

The chain combines TRBV7-8 with TRBJ2-1, with a possible D match to TRBD2 (5 bases). There are 16 residues in the CDR3. Trimming took 8 bases from V and 4 from J, leaving 21 bases between them. In germline, CDR1 is SGHVS, CDR2 FQNEAQ. Here the CDR3 reads CASGPRRLSFYNEQFF. Written as DNA, the CDR3 is TGTGCCAGCGGCCCCAGGAGACTATCCTTTTACAATGAGCAGTTCTTC.

The table lists this clonotype with a count of one. This sequence joins TRBV7-9 and TRBJ1-1; D is uncertain. Germline values: CDR1 SEHNR, CDR2 FQNEAQ (reference sequence). With 3 bases removed from V and 6 bases from J, the gap between germline ends came to 17 bases. The length of the CDR3 is 15 residues. CDR3 sequence (DNA): TGTGCCAGCAGCTTGCCCTGGGCTGGTCTATCTGAAGCTTTCTTT. Amino acid sequence: CASSLPWAGLSEAFF. The full variable domain, with the rest looked up from reference TRBV7-9 and TRBJ1-1, is DTGVSQNPRHKITKRGQNVTFRCDPISEHNRLYWYRQTLGQGPEFLTYFQNEAQLEKSRLLSDRFSAERPKGSFSTLEIQRTEQGDSAMYLCASSLPWAGLSEAFFGQGTRLTVV.

This clonotype was counted between two and nine times. This sequence may be a read error, since a much larger clone differs from it by one base. V gene TRBV6-5 combines with J gene TRBJ1-2, with D perhaps matching TRBD1 (5 bases). The V gene's germline CDR1 is MNHEY and CDR2 SVGAGI. The length of the CDR3 is 13 residues. The CDR3 DNA reads as TGTGCCAGCAGCAACCTCGGGGGTTATGGCCACACCTTC. It specifies CASSNLGGYGHTF.

Concerning this clonotype: The junction and the germline gene differ at one end; a read error may be behind it. The CDR3 protein is CACSYSQGQRSTNEQFF. CDR3 sequence (DNA): TGTGCCTGCAGTTACTCGCAGGGGCAGAGGAGTACGAATGAACAGTTCTTC. This rearrangement joins TRBV6-5 to TRBJ2-1; tentatively, D is TRBD1 (6 bases). This CDR3 region has 17 residues. CDR1 and CDR2 from the germline V gene are MNHEY and SVGAGI.

A few counts support this clonotype. A single base separates this from a much larger clone, so it may be a read error. This chain links TRBV29-1 with TRBJ2-1, with TRBD1 as a possible D gene (6 bases). V lost 4 bases and J lost 0, with 13 bases in between. The V gene's germline CDR1 is SQVTM and CDR2 ANQGSEA. The length of the CDR3 is 15 residues. The CDR3, as DNA: TGCAGCGTTGCGAGTGAGGACAGCTCCTACAATGAGCAGTTCTTC. Translation gives CSVASEDSSYNEQFF.

The chain has TRBV29-1 and TRBJ2-1; 13 positions match TRBD2. The V gene's germline CDR1 is SQVTM and CDR2 ANQGSEA. The V and J ends lost 4 bases and 9 bases, in that order; junction bases with no gene match: 12. The CDR3 totals 16 residues. DNA of the CDR3: TGCAGCGTTGGGGGTACTAGCGGGAGGGCCGTTACTGAGCAGTTCTTC. It specifies CSVGGTSGRAVTEQFF.

Note on this clonotype: The CDR3 does not end in the conserved phenylalanine or tryptophan, so this is likely a read error. The V and J genes are TRBV11-3 and TRBJ2-7; maybe TRBD2 (6 bases). Germline V gene sequence: CDR1 SGHNT, CDR2 YENEEA. The CDR3 covers 14 residues. The CDR3 DNA is TGTGACAGCAGCTTAAGCGGGCGGGGACACGAGCAGTACTCC. Amino acids: CDSSLSGRGHEQYS.

On this clonotype: At one of its ends the junction is not consistent with the germline gene, which may arise from a read error. The chain joins TRBV5-5 to TRBJ2-7, with 7 nucleotides matching TRBD1. CDR1 is SGHKS, CDR2 YYEKEE, per germline (reference sequence). This CDR3 spans 18 amino acids. CDR3 in DNA: TGTGCCAGCAGCCCCAGAGGGACCCGAGGGGACAGCTCCTACAAGCAGTACTTC. This sequence encodes CASSPRGTRGDSSYKQYF.

As concerns this clonotype: One junction end does not reproduce the germline sequence, and a read error may be involved. This chain uses TRBV6-5 with TRBJ1-1, with 8 bases that match TRBD1. The CDR3 is 14 residues long. CDR1 is MNHEY, CDR2 SVGAGI, per germline. CDR3 sequence: CVSSYGQGGTETSF. In DNA, the CDR3 is TGTGTCAGCAGTTATGGACAGGGAGGAACTGAAACTTCCTTT.

The rearrangement joins TRBV6-6 to TRBJ2-1; D is unclear. The length of the CDR3 is 12 residues. CDR1 MNHNY and CDR2 SVGAGI come from the germline V gene (reference sequence). The CDR3 is CSGSYSSVEQFF. As DNA, the CDR3 is TGTTCCGGCAGTTACTCGAGTGTTGAGCAGTTCTTC.

V gene TRBV4-2 combines with J gene TRBJ2-5; 11 bases line up with TRBD2. Unmatched junction bases numbered 6, after V lost 4 bases and J lost 2 bases. The CDR3 consists of 16 residues. Germline CDR1 and CDR2: LGHNA and YNFKEQ. The CDR3 protein is CASSPSGLAEQETQYF. In DNA, the CDR3 is TGTGCCAGCAGCCCTTCGGGACTAGCGGAACAAGAGACCCAGTACTTC.

This clonotype has just a few counts. A much larger clone lies a single base off, so this may be a read error. Lacking the conserved final phenylalanine or tryptophan, this CDR3 likely reflects a read error. The J gene is TRBJ1-1, the V gene TRBV28; D might be TRBD1 (5 bases). This CDR3 comprises 13 residues. Trimming stripped 7 bases from V and 1 base from J, with 10 bases between. Germline loops: CDR1 MDHEN, CDR2 SYDVKM. The CDR3 spells CASMVQGNTEAFL. The CDR3 bases are TGTGCCAGCATGGTTCAGGGGAACACTGAAGCTTTCTTA.

Note on this clonotype: No conserved phenylalanine or tryptophan is present at the end of the CDR3, so a read error is the likely explanation. The rearrangement joins TRBV12-5 to TRBJ2-5, with D perhaps TRBD1 (8 bases). This CDR3 region has 15 residues. CDR1 is LGHNT and CDR2 is FRNRAP in the germline V gene. Here the CDR3 DNA reads TGTGCCAGTGGTTCACAGGGGGGGGCTCAAGAGACCCAGTACTCC. Protein product: CASGSQGGAQETQYS.